A single T cell receptor beta chain is shown here with its context. Participants had their cohort set by participant-reported clinical history. Resolution of symptoms, clearance, or two negative PCRs was present in recovered Cohort 3 donors. This entry is derived from a study of blood T cell repertoires in COVID-19. Study-wide context: Acute-phase and convalescent COVID-19 samples originated in the United States, Italy and Spain.

Per the original data handling: Amplification with reference gene primers provided the estimates of nucleated cell counts. Only in-frame clones appear in the TCRdb table, and some are missing; sequencing was by immunoSEQ multiplex PCR. V and J calls and clone size come straight from that table; D and trimming were deduced from the DNA. The table lists about 480,000 clones, 88% of them singletons, with roughly 1.9% in the top ten. Germline V gene lookup returns CDR1 MDHEN and CDR2 SYDVKM. This CDR3 comprises 15 residues. Unmatched junction bases numbered 7, after V lost 3 bases and J lost 3 bases. The chain is built from TRBV28 and TRBJ1-1; TRBD1 matches 7 bases. The origin of this receptor is a woman in her 40s who had recovered from COVID-19. The sample consisted of PBMCs or T cells enriched from blood (not recorded which). CDR3 nucleotide sequence: TGTGCCAGCAGTTTCGTGACAGGGTGGGACACTGAAGCTTTCTTT. It translates to CASSFVTGWDTEAFF.